This is a list of T cell receptor beta chains from one sample in a study of post-analysis software for immune sequencing data. MiXCR was run by TCRdb on the PCR reads, yielding one entry per CDR3 protein. Of a few hundred thousand distinct CDR3 sequences detected, approximately 42% appear once; the ten largest clones hold 6% to 9%. Specimen: blood. The source is a girl aged 2 to 10 with multiple sclerosis. The conserved cysteine and the conserved F or W are not part of the CDR3 here. Size tells how often a clone was seen (once, few, many) or the class of an expanded clone, and some rows leave it out.

size	V	J	CDR3
few	TRBV5-1	TRBJ2-3	ASTLTATRTDTQY
NA	TRBV5-5	TRBJ2-4	ASSLWADKNIQY
NA	TRBV6-5	TRBJ2-1	ASSYSSVNNEQF
NA	TRBV11-2	TRBJ2-7	ASSFSQGAYEQY
NA	TRBV12-3/TRBV12-4	TRBJ2-3	ASTIQGRSDTQY
NA	TRBV6-5	TRBJ2-3	ASSYGVAFDTQY
once	TRBV5-1	TRBJ1-2	ASSLGGQFRAYGYT
few	TRBV6-1	TRBJ1-5	ASSEMQGINQPQH
few	TRBV20-1	TRBJ2-7	SAKEGSVPSYEQY
NA	TRBV5-6	TRBJ1-2	ASSLSYPDYGYT
many	TRBV7-9	TRBJ2-7	ASSFSGEQY
NA	TRBV12-3/TRBV12-4	TRBJ2-1	ASSLGVSRNEQF
many	TRBV5-1	TRBJ2-1	ASSLSSGSYNEQF
few	TRBV15	NA	ATSRDQGALETQY
few	TRBV20-1	TRBJ2-7	SASTPGQGGYEQY
many	TRBV7-2	TRBJ1-2	ASSLGGTQGPGYT
NA	TRBV12-3/TRBV12-4	TRBJ1-1	AGSLTGGTEAF
few	TRBV6-5	TRBJ1-5	ASSFTPEIGPQH
NA	TRBV20-1	TRBJ2-1	SARAPPSASSYNEQF
few	TRBV7-2	TRBJ2-5	ASSLYYGAETQY
few	TRBV6-5	TRBJ2-7	ASSYAAGKDEQY
NA	TRBV20-1	TRBJ2-1	SAISGRDQNEQF
NA	TRBV12-3/TRBV12-4	TRBJ2-3	ASSRSGGIADTQY
NA	TRBV6-4	TRBJ1-2	ASSGGYGYT
few	TRBV29-1	TRBJ1-1	SVVGTGDPEAF
few	TRBV20-1	TRBJ1-6	SAKPGTNSPLH
NA	TRBV5-6	NA	ASSLSRGSGKRSRLYEQY
few	TRBV7-2	TRBJ2-7	ASSLEGNVGGEQY
NA	TRBV5-1	TRBJ2-5	ASSLTLEAGAYNEQY
few	TRBV6-4	TRBJ2-1	ASSDRLAAYNEQF
few	TRBV20-1	TRBJ2-1	SARLSTRETSVYNEQF
NA	TRBV28	TRBJ2-5	ASSEAGTVQETQY
few	TRBV20-1	TRBJ2-3	SARLSPLTDTQY
NA	TRBV24-1	TRBJ2-1	ATSVRGAGRNEQF
NA	TRBV4-1	TRBJ1-6	ASTVGQGGNSPLH
few	TRBV9	TRBJ2-4	ASSVEGTSVEQY
NA	TRBV20-1	TRBJ2-3	STRDTSTDTQY
NA	TRBV7-2	TRBJ1-1	ASSPRGPMETGVTEAF
NA	TRBV5-1	TRBJ2-4	ASSYLREGGDIQY
NA	TRBV4-1	TRBJ2-7	ASSQYGYSYEQY
NA	TRBV25-1	TRBJ1-2	ASTLLRNYGYT
few	TRBV4-3	TRBJ1-6	ASSQDLRGNSPLH
few	TRBV12-3/TRBV12-4	TRBJ1-2	AGSLNLGRATYGYT
few	TRBV6-6	TRBJ1-1	ASTGAGGAF
few	TRBV20-1	TRBJ1-2	SARQGGYGYT
NA	TRBV29-1	TRBJ2-7	SVEVTRGGRYSAYEQY
NA	TRBV5-1	TRBJ2-1	ASSLNKNEQF
NA	TRBV12-3/TRBV12-4	TRBJ2-1	ASSLALAGGYANEQF
NA	TRBV25-1	TRBJ1-2	ASSKAQGSYGYT
NA	TRBV6-1	TRBJ2-3	ASSADSSDTQY
NA	TRBV20-1	TRBJ2-3	SARDPTGQDLPTDTQY
few	TRBV24-1	TRBJ2-3	ATSRNGDTQY
few	TRBV29-1	TRBJ1-2	SVDWTGGGYT
few	TRBV19	TRBJ2-1	ASSRERPSYNEQF
few	TRBV7-6	TRBJ2-7	ASSSERLDRPGAYEQY
few	TRBV7-9	TRBJ2-1	ASSLALRSRRGDEQF
many	TRBV13	TRBJ2-1	ASSSPGSPVGNEQF
few	TRBV5-1	TRBJ1-4	ASNLGGTRDEKLF
NA	TRBV20-1	TRBJ2-5	SARGDQETQY